This TCR beta chain was obtained from a study of blood T cells in healthy people across ages. The second PCR ran roughly 7 to 12 cycles with a sample-barcoded 5' primer and J-beta primers. In TCRdb, the 5' RACE reads were re-called with MiXCR into one record per CDR3 protein. Here the sample spans some 900,000 distinct CDR3 sequences, about 48% being singletons. The extraction recovered at least 5.5 micrograms of total RNA per sample. The length of the CDR3 is 16 residues. In germline, CDR1 is SGHDT, CDR2 YYEEEE. V lost 5 bases, J lost 5 bases, and 7 bases stayed unmatched. This clonotype was detected a few times.

This receptor was taken from a man aged 25 to 40 in good health. The sample was blood. The rearrangement links TRBV5-6 to TRBJ2-1, with 13 bases matching TRBD2. The DNA of the CDR3 is TGTGCCAGCAGAAAGAGGACTAGCGGGGGACACAATGAGCAGTTCTTC. It translates to CASRKRTSGGHNEQFF.